This TCR beta chain was captured by sequencing in a study of Graves' ophthalmopathy and Graves' hyperthyroidism. Overall study context: Over 18 months of follow-up, stable hyperthyroidism required that no ophthalmopathy appear.

This clonotype was seen a handful of times. Its target is unknown. Study outcomes and limitations: Blood repertoires reportedly contained most expanded thyroid clonotypes above 0.001 frequency.

Trimming cost V 5 bases and J 4 bases, with 15 bases left between them. The CDR3 is made up of 15 amino acids. The authors amplified TCR beta CDR3 regions, and they did so from RNA transcripts for repertoire sequencing. RT-PCR was first run with HTBI primers, then multiplex PCR in a second round. In TCRdb, the multiplex PCR reads were re-called with MiXCR into one record per CDR3 protein. The sample yields over a million distinct CDR3 sequences, less than 45% seen once. The chain employs TRBV12-3 or TRBV12-4 and TRBJ1-5; D is ambiguous. The sequencing sample was made of peripheral blood or thyroid tissue (not recorded which). This TCR was recovered from an adult man with Graves' hyperthyroidism. The CDR3 nucleotides read TGTGCCAGCAGTCGGCAGGAAAGGGCGAATCAGCCCCAGCATTTT. Protein sequence: CASSRQERANQPQHF.